A selection of T cell receptor beta chains follows, all from one sample in a study of OX40 agonist ivuxolimab in advanced cancers. Repertoires were generated with immunoSEQ multiplex PCR, while TCRdb's copy carries only in-frame clones and drops some. The sample yields roughly 48,000 clones, approximately 87% seen once. This specimen was CD4+ or CD8+ T cells sorted from blood, taken in a trial of the OX40 agonist ivuxolimab. Every receptor here comes from an adult with an advanced solid tumor such as melanoma, head and neck, liver or kidney cancer. Both conserved end residues are trimmed from each CDR3.

V gene: TRBV5-1
CDR3 length: 13
J gene: TRBJ1-5
CDR3 protein: AMHRVDRGSQPQH

V gene: TRBV6-1
CDR3 length: 9
J gene: TRBJ2-1
CDR3 protein: ASRTRNEQF

V gene: TRBV7-8
CDR3 length: 12
J gene: TRBJ2-1
CDR3 protein: ASSLVGGYDEQF

V gene: TRBV11-2
CDR3 length: 16
J gene: TRBJ2-5
CDR3 protein: ASSFRGLAGGGQETQY

V gene: TRBV27
CDR3 length: 14
J gene: TRBJ2-7
CDR3 protein: ASSPEAGRGRNEQY

V gene: TRBV7-2
CDR3 length: 13
J gene: TRBJ2-7
CDR3 protein: ASSASLGQSYEQY

V gene: TRBV5-8
CDR3 length: 15
J gene: TRBJ2-5
CDR3 protein: ASSPGTGVELQETQY

V gene: TRBV7-9
CDR3 length: 13
J gene: TRBJ1-2
CDR3 protein: ASSLGGGRTDGYT

V gene: TRBV5-4
CDR3 length: 11
J gene: TRBJ2-1
CDR3 protein: AAGVDPYNEQF

V gene: TRBV18
CDR3 length: 13
J gene: TRBJ1-4
CDR3 protein: ASSPDVGTNEKLF

V gene: TRBV29-1
CDR3 length: 9
J gene: TRBJ2-1
CDR3 protein: SVRTDSEQF

V gene: TRBV2
CDR3 length: 12
J gene: TRBJ2-1
CDR3 protein: ASGGGALDNEQF

V gene: TRBV25-1
CDR3 length: 15
J gene: TRBJ1-3
CDR3 protein: ASSGTRQGVLGNTIY

V gene: TRBV20-1
CDR3 length: 9
J gene: TRBJ2-1
CDR3 protein: SARYATEQF

V gene: TRBV7-8
CDR3 length: 14
J gene: TRBJ1-1
CDR3 protein: ASTTDRGHGGTEAF

V gene: TRBV19
CDR3 length: 13
J gene: TRBJ1-4
CDR3 protein: ASTGGVLANEKLF

V gene: TRBV6-9
CDR3 length: 13
J gene: TRBJ1-1
CDR3 protein: ASSYSGRRNTEAF

V gene: TRBV7-9
CDR3 length: 10
J gene: TRBJ1-1
CDR3 protein: ASRTRGTEAF

V gene: TRBV5-1
CDR3 length: 11
J gene: TRBJ1-1
CDR3 protein: ASSWGSNTEAF

V gene: TRBV28
CDR3 length: 13
J gene: TRBJ2-7
CDR3 protein: ASSLPGALVYEQY

V gene: TRBV5-5
CDR3 length: 13
J gene: TRBJ2-7
CDR3 protein: ASSLLSGDTYEQY

V gene: TRBV2
CDR3 length: 16
J gene: TRBJ2-6
CDR3 protein: ASSERTALISGANVLT

V gene: TRBV6-6
CDR3 length: 12
J gene: TRBJ1-5
CDR3 protein: ASSLRGGNQPQH

V gene: TRBV6-5
CDR3 length: 12
J gene: TRBJ1-5
CDR3 protein: ASSAVTGSQPQH

V gene: TRBV10-1
CDR3 length: 11
J gene: TRBJ1-2
CDR3 protein: ASSGTEAYGYT

V gene: TRBV5-4
CDR3 length: 12
J gene: TRBJ1-1
CDR3 protein: ASSETRDRTEAF

V gene: TRBV5-1
CDR3 length: 12
J gene: TRBJ2-1
CDR3 protein: ASSLVEGVNEQF

V gene: TRBV5-1
CDR3 length: 12
J gene: TRBJ2-7
CDR3 protein: ASSLVGSSYEQY

V gene: TRBV5-1
CDR3 length: 13
J gene: TRBJ1-2
CDR3 protein: ASSLVFRQGDGYT

V gene: TRBV5-6
CDR3 length: 15
J gene: TRBJ2-5
CDR3 protein: ASSPPWMGALTETQY

V gene: TRBV5-1
CDR3 length: 12
J gene: TRBJ2-5
CDR3 protein: ASSLAWTDDAQY

V gene: TRBV18
CDR3 length: 12
J gene: TRBJ1-2
CDR3 protein: ASSTSGERSGYT

V gene: TRBV28
CDR3 length: 10
J gene: TRBJ1-2
CDR3 protein: ASSYNGRRYT

V gene: TRBV6-1
CDR3 length: 13
J gene: TRBJ1-5
CDR3 protein: ASLSGQGLYQPQH

V gene: TRBV10-1
CDR3 length: 9
J gene: TRBJ2-7
CDR3 protein: ASEEYGEQY

V gene: TRBV28
CDR3 length: 12
J gene: TRBJ1-1
CDR3 protein: ASREGQGYTEAF

V gene: TRBV4-1
CDR3 length: 16
J gene: TRBJ1-3
CDR3 protein: ASSQDPPGGSSGNTIY

V gene: TRBV18
CDR3 length: 11
J gene: TRBJ2-5
CDR3 protein: ASSLAGWETQY

V gene: TRBV28
CDR3 length: 12
J gene: TRBJ2-2
CDR3 protein: ASIPGHNTGELF